One TCR beta chain is described in this entry. What it recognizes is unknown. It was RNA transcripts that yielded the amplified TCR beta CDR3 regions. The HTBI set primed first-round TCR CDR3 RT-PCR. A single record per CDR3 protein comes from TCRdb applying MiXCR to the multiplex PCR reads. The sample consists of some 400,000 distinct CDR3 sequences, about 14% of them appearing once. The CDR3 loop spans 13 amino acids. The germline gives CDR1 SGHNT, CDR2 YYREEE (reference sequence). V was clipped by 0 bases and J by 8 bases, with 9 bases between them. Thyroid ultrasound and orbital computed tomography, with clinical symptoms and serum thyroxine and TRAb, informed diagnoses. This sample was included in a study of T cells in Graves' hyperthyroidism and ophthalmopathy. Across the whole study: Pretreatment peripheral blood was obtained at initial diagnosis.

Study outcomes and limitations: Model-based prediction identified ophthalmopathy a median approximately 6 months prior to its onset. Classification by a 13 V-J model distinguished ophthalmopathy from stable hyperthyroidism.

The clonotype comes from a woman aged 60-70 years with Graves' hyperthyroidism. This chain joins TRBV5-4 and TRBJ1-3; D is undetermined. Sequencing used blood. The CDR3 nucleotides are TGTGCCAGCAGCTTGGATTTGTGGGACACCATATATTTT. Translated: CASSLDLWDTIYF.